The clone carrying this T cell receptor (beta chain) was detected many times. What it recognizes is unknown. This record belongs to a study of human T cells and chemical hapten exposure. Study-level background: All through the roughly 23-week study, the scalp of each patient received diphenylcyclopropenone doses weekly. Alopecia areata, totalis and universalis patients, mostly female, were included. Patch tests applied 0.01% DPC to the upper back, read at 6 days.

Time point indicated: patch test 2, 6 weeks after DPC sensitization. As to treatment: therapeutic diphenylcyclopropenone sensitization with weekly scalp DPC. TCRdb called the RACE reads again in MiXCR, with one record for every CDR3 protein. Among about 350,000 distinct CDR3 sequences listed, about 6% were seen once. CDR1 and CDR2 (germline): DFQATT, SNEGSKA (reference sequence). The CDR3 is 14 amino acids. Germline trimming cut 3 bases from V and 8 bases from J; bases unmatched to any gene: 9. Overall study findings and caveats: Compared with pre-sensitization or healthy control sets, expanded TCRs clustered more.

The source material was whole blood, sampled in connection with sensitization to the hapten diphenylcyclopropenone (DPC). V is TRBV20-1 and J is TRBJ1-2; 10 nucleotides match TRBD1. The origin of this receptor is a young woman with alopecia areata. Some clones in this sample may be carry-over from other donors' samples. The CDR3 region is CSASRQGAVLGYTF. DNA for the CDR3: TGCAGTGCTAGCAGACAGGGGGCGGTATTAGGCTACACCTTC.